Below are 12 T cell receptor beta chains sequenced from a single sample in a study of OX40 agonist ivuxolimab in advanced cancers. Clones were read by immunoSEQ multiplex PCR, and TCRdb kept only the in-frame ones, dropping some. Of about 62,000 clones in the sample, approximately 91% were seen once. This specimen was CD4+ or CD8+ T cells sorted from blood, taken in a trial of the OX40 agonist ivuxolimab. These receptor sequences come from an adult with an advanced solid tumor such as melanoma, head and neck, liver or kidney cancer.

The rearrangement joins TRBV6-1 to TRBJ1-2; 9 bases align to TRBD1. Germline V gene sequence: CDR1 MNHNS, CDR2 SASEGT. This CDR3 has 13 amino acids. With V trimmed by 5 bases and J by 10 bases, 8 bases remained unmatched. CDR3 residues: CASSSPRTGVYTF. In nucleotides, the CDR3 is TGTGCCAGCAGTTCACCCCGGACAGGGGTCTACACCTTC.

The genes are TRBV19 and TRBJ2-3; 11 nucleotides match TRBD2. V was pared by 4 bases and J by 4 bases, with 7 bases of the junction left unmatched. The length of the CDR3 is 16 residues. Germline V gene data show CDR1 as LNHDA and CDR2 as SQIVND (reference sequence). CDR3 nucleotides: TGTGCCAGTAGTACCGCTAGCGGGGGGAGACCAGATACGCAGTATTTT. This translates into CASSTASGGRPDTQYF.

The rearrangement links TRBV10-3 to TRBJ1-2, with D uncertain. Germline values: CDR1 ENHRY, CDR2 SYGVKD. V was clipped by 2 bases and J by 4 bases, with 14 bases between them. The CDR3 runs 15 residues. The CDR3 nucleotides are TGTGCCATCAGTGAGGGCGGTCAGCTTCTCTATGGCTACACCTTC. Amino acid sequence: CAISEGGQLLYGYTF.

The chain has TRBV6-1 and TRBJ1-2; TRBD1 aligns across 8 bases. Per the germline V gene, CDR1 is MNHNS and CDR2 is SASEGT. This CDR3 contains 16 residues. J gave up 3 bases and V 0 bases, and 6 bases lay outside the gene matches. CDR3 sequence reads: CASSEAGRQGYYGYTF. The CDR3 nucleotides are TGTGCCAGCAGTGAAGCCGGGCGACAGGGGTACTATGGCTACACCTTC.

This sequence joins TRBV7-2 and TRBJ2-5, with 8 nucleotides matching TRBD2. V lost 5 bases, J lost 5 bases, and 1 base stayed unmatched. In germline, CDR1 is SGHTA, CDR2 FQGNSA. This CDR3 has 12 amino acids. The CDR3, as DNA: TGTGCCAGCAGCCGGGGGGGGGAGACCCAGTACTTC. Its protein is CASSRGGETQYF. Together with reference TRBV7-2 and TRBJ2-5, the CDR3 gives the full variable domain: GAGVSQSPSNKVTEKGKDVELRCDPISGHTALYWYRQSLGQGLEFLIYFQGNSAPDKSGLPSDRFSAERTGGSVSTLTIQRTQQEDSAVYLCASSRGGETQYFGPGTRLLVL.

This clone was observed once. The rearrangement uses TRBV2 and TRBJ1-5; 10 nucleotides line up with TRBD1. This CDR3 is 14 amino acids long. With V trimmed by 6 bases and J by 7 bases, 6 bases remained unmatched. Germline V gene lookup returns CDR1 SNHLY and CDR2 FYNNEI. The CDR3 DNA reads as TGTGCCAGCAGCCGGGACAGGGGCCAACAGCCCCAGCATTTT. Amino acids: CASSRDRGQQPQHF.

The gene calls are TRBV27 and TRBJ2-7, with 8 bases matching TRBD2. The V gene's germline CDR1 is MNHEY and CDR2 SMNVEV (reference sequence). This CDR3 spans 13 amino acids. V lost 3 bases, J lost 3 bases, and 1 base stayed unmatched. As DNA, the CDR3 is TGTGCCAGCAGTTTTCGGGAGGGCTACGAGCAGTACTTC. Translated, it gives CASSFREGYEQYF.

V and J are TRBV9 and TRBJ2-3; D gene unclear. CDR1 and CDR2 (germline): SGDLS, YYNGEE. V lost 0 bases, J lost 5 bases, and 19 bases lay in between. This CDR3 is built from 17 residues. The CDR3 reads CASSVALPGRPLDTQYF. The CDR3 DNA follows: TGTGCCAGCAGCGTAGCCCTCCCTGGCAGGCCCTTAGATACGCAGTATTTT.

The CDR3 protein is CASSEALAGIAKNIQYF. CDR3 DNA: TGTGCCAGCAGTGAAGCGCTCGCAGGGATAGCCAAAAACATTCAGTACTTC. The rearrangement uses TRBV6-1 and TRBJ2-4, with D possibly being TRBD1 (5 bases). V lost 0 bases to trimming and J lost 0 bases, with 12 bases between them. The CDR3 totals 17 residues. Germline CDR1 is MNHNS and CDR2 is SASEGT.

The V call is TRBV7-2, the J call TRBJ2-1; TRBD2 aligns across 8 bases. J lost 3 bases, V lost 5 bases, and 6 bases had no gene match. The CDR3 has 15 amino acids. The V gene's germline CDR1 is SGHTA and CDR2 FQGNSA. CDR3 nucleotides: TGTGCCAGCAGCCCGTCGGGGGGGATCTACAATGAGCAGTTCTTC. This gives the protein CASSPSGGIYNEQFF.

V is TRBV9 and J is TRBJ2-5, with 8 positions matching TRBD2. Germline CDR1 SGDLS, CDR2 YYNGEE. V lost 3 bases and J lost 2; bases outside the gene matches: 9. The CDR3 contains 16 residues. The CDR3 loop is CASSGGAGAAQETQYF. The CDR3 nucleotides are TGTGCCAGCAGCGGAGGAGCGGGGGCCGCACAAGAGACCCAGTACTTC.

The chain employs TRBV7-2 and TRBJ2-1, with 7 bases identical to TRBD1. The CDR3 is 13 residues long. The V segment lost 1 base and the J segment 9 bases; nucleotides outside the gene matches: 3. In germline, CDR1 is SGHTA, CDR2 FQGNSA. CDR3 DNA sequence: TGTGCCAGCAGCTTAGAGAGACAGGGTGAGCAGTTCTTC. Protein: CASSLERQGEQFF.